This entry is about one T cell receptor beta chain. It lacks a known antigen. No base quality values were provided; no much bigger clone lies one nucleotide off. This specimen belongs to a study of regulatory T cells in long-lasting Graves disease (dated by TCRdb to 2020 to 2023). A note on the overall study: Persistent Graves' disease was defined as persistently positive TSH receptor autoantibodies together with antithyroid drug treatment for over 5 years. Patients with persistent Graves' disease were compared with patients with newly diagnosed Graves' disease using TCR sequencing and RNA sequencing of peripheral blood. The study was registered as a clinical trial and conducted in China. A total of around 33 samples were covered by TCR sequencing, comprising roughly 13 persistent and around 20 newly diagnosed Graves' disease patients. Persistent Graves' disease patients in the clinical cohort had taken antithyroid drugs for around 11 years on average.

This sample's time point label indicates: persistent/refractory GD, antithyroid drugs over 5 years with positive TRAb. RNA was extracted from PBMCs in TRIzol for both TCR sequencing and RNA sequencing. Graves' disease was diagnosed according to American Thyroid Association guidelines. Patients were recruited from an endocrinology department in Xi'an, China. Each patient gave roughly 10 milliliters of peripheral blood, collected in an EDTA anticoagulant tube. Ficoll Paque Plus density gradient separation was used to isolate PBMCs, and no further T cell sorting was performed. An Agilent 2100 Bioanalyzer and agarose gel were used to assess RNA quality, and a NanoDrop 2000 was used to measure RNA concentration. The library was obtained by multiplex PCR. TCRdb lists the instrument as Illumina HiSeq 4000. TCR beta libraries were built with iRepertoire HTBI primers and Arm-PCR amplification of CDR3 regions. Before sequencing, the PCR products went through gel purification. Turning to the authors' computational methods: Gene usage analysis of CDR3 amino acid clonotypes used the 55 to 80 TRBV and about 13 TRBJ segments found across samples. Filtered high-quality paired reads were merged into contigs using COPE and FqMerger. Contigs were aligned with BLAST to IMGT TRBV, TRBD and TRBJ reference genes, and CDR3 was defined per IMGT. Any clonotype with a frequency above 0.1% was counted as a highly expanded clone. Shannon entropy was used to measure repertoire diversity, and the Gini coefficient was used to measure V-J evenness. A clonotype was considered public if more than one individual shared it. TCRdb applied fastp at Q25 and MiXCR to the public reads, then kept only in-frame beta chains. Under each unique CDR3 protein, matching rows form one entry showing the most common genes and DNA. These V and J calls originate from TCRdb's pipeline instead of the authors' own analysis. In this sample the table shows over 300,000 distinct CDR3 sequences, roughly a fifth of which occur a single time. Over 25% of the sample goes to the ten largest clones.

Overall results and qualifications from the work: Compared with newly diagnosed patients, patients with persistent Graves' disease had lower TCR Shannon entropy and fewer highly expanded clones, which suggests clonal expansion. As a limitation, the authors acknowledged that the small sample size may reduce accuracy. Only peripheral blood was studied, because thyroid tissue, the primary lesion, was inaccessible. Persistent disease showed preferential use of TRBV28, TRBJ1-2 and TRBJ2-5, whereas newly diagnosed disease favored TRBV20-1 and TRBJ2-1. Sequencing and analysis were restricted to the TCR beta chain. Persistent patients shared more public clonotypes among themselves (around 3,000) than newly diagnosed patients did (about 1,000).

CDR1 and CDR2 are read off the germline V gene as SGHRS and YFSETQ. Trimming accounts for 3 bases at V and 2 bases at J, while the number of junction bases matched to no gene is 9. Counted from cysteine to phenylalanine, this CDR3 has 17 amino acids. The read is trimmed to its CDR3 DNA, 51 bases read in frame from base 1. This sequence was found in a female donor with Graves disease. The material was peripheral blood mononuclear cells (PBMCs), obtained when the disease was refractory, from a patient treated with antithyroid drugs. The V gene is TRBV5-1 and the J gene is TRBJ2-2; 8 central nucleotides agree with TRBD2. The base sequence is TGCGCCAGCAGCTCTTCAGCGGGGGCGTCAAACACCGGGGAGCTGTTTTTT. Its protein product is CASSSSAGASNTGELFF.